This TCR beta chain was captured in a study of OX40 agonist ivuxolimab in advanced cancers. Study summary: Ivuxolimab was administered intravenously to patients at 0.01 to 10 mg/kg every 2 weeks. Patients treated during dose escalation were battling hepatocellular carcinoma, melanoma, renal cell or head and neck cancer.

CDR3 size: 17 residues. V gave up 4 bases and J gave up 5 bases; unmatched junction bases: 13. Looked up from germline, CDR1 is SGHDT and CDR2 is YYEEEE. In this sample, this clone turned up once. The table came from immunoSEQ multiplex PCR; TCRdb's copy has only in-frame clones and leaves some out. The sample lists 77,000 or so clones; around four fifths were seen once. This TCR derives from an adult with an advanced solid tumor such as melanoma, head and neck, liver or kidney cancer. The V call is TRBV5-6, the J call TRBJ2-3; TRBD2 aligns across 10 bases. This specimen consisted of CD4+ or CD8+ T cells sorted from blood, obtained in a trial of the OX40 agonist ivuxolimab. The CDR3 spells CASSESGRAVLKDTQYF. As DNA, the CDR3 is TGTGCCAGCAGCGAAAGCGGGAGGGCGGTTCTTAAAGATACGCAGTATTTT.